Listed below are T cell receptor beta chains from one sample, sequenced in a study of cytomegalovirus exposure and HLA in healthy donors. The protocol was immunoSEQ multiplex PCR, while the TCRdb copy is restricted to in-frame clones and leaves out a portion. The top ten clones hold roughly 5% of a sample with about 64,000 clones, 77% of them seen once. Sequenced material: PBMCs. These receptors were collected from a male donor in good health and CMV-seropositive. Each CDR3 is given with its conserved first and last residue. A D gene is named only where the DNA matches it firmly. Some rows mark clone size as missing; the rest say once, few, many or name a class of expanded clone.

v_call	j_call	d_call	clone_size	cdr3_nt	cdr3_aa
TRBV29-1	TRBJ2-2	.	.	TGCAGCGGAAACAGCGGGTACACCGGGGAGCTGTTTTTT	CSGNSGYTGELFF
TRBV7-6	TRBJ2-1	.	.	TGTGCCAGCAGCTGGCAGGGATACAATGAGCAGTTCTTC	CASSWQGYNEQFF
TRBV7-8	TRBJ2-7	TRBD2	.	TGTGCCAGCAGCTTCGTAAGCGGGGCAAGCTACGAGCAGTACTTC	CASSFVSGASYEQYF
TRBV7-9	TRBJ2-7	TRBD1	.	TGTGCCAGCAGCGCCTCCGGGACAGCGGTCTCCTACGAGCAGTACTTC	CASSASGTAVSYEQYF
TRBV30	TRBJ1-2	.	.	TGTGCCTGGAAACAGATAGTGAACTATGGCTACACCTTC	CAWKQIVNYGYTF
TRBV9	TRBJ2-2	TRBD2	.	TGTGCCAGCAGCCCAACCTTGTCGGGGGGGACCGGGGAGCTGTTTTTT	CASSPTLSGGTGELFF
TRBV30	TRBJ1-5	.	once	TGTGCCTGGAGTGGAATACTGGTGGATCAGCCCCAGCATTTT	CAWSGILVDQPQHF
TRBV5-1	TRBJ1-6	.	.	TGCGCCAGCAGCTTCGAAGCGAATTCACCCCTCCACTTT	CASSFEANSPLHF
TRBV28	TRBJ1-2	.	.	TGTGCCAGCAGTCTCCCGGGGCAGGGGCACGGCTACACCTTC	CASSLPGQGHGYTF
TRBV2	TRBJ1-5	.	once	TGTGCCAGCAGTGTGAGGGGGGGTTATAGCAATCAGCCCCAGCATTTT	CASSVRGGYSNQPQHF
TRBV30	TRBJ2-5	.	.	TGTGCCTGGAGTCTGCGAGAGGAGACCCAGTACTTC	CAWSLREETQYF
TRBV6-6	TRBJ2-3	TRBD2	.	TGTGCCAGCAGTTATTCAGCGGGGAGCACAGATACGCAGTATTTT	CASSYSAGSTDTQYF
TRBV6-1	TRBJ2-3	TRBD2	.	TGTGCCAGCAGTGAAGCGCCTAGCGGGGGCCGCACAGATACGCAGTATTTT	CASSEAPSGGRTDTQYF
TRBV5-6	TRBJ1-6	.	once	TGTGCCAGCAGCCCCGGGGTATCACCCCTCCACTTT	CASSPGVSPLHF
TRBV18	TRBJ2-7	TRBD2	.	TGTGCCAGCTCACCAAGGGGTAGCGGGGGGACCAGCTCCTACGAGCAGTACTTC	CASSPRGSGGTSSYEQYF
TRBV7-2	TRBJ2-5	TRBD2	.	TGTGCCAGCAGCTTAAGCGGGGGGACCTCCTACCAAGAGACCCAGTACTTC	CASSLSGGTSYQETQYF
TRBV18	TRBJ1-1	.	.	TGTGCCAGCTCACCGGGCGTCGACACTGAAGCTTTCTTT	CASSPGVDTEAFF
TRBV6-1	TRBJ2-7	.	few	TGTGCCAGCATTTTTGACCCTAGCTCCTACGAGCAGTACTTC	CASIFDPSSYEQYF
TRBV9	TRBJ2-2	.	.	TGTGCCAGCAGCGTAGATCCAGCGAACACCGGGGAGCTGTTTTTT	CASSVDPANTGELFF
TRBV6-5	TRBJ1-2	.	medium-sized	TGTGCCAGCAGTTACTACTTTAACTATGGCTACACCTTC	CASSYYFNYGYTF
TRBV7-9	TRBJ1-3	TRBD1	.	TGTGCCAGCAGTGCTACAGGGGGCTCTGGAAACACCATATATTTT	CASSATGGSGNTIYF
TRBV7-9	TRBJ2-7	.	.	TGTGCCAGCAGTCCCGTGCCCGACAGGCCGCCCTACGAGCAGTACTTC	CASSPVPDRPPYEQYF
TRBV7-8	TRBJ2-7	TRBD2	.	TGTGCCAGCAGCCTTCCCCGACTAGCGGGCCCAGGCGAGCAGTACTTC	CASSLPRLAGPGEQYF
TRBV29-1	TRBJ2-5	.	.	TGCAGCGTCCCGGACTTTCAAGAGACCCAGTACTTC	CSVPDFQETQYF